This record looks at one T cell receptor (beta chain) sequence and its context. The antigen is not known. Since a far larger clone is one base different, this is likely a read error. These data are taken from a study of shared clonotypes between healthy human individuals. Study background: A donor's plate count was three for CD4 naive and three for CD4 memory; CD8 naive had two and CD8 memory one. Study-wide results and limits: Clonotypes shared by all four sorted-subset donors had higher generation probabilities than non-shared clonotypes.

Evenly divided among several immunoSEQ plates was the genomic DNA of each subset. Here immunoSEQ multiplex PCR was the method, and the copy in TCRdb shows in-frame clones only, minus some. The table includes approximately 1,000,000 clones, about 80% detected once. CDR1 and CDR2 from the germline V gene are SEHNR and FQNEAQ (reference sequence). This CDR3 spans 13 amino acids. J gave up 1 base and V 7 bases, and 2 bases lay outside the gene matches. The source is a man aged 18 to 30 in good health. Some clones in this sample may be carry-over from other donors' samples. V is TRBV7-9 and J is TRBJ1-1, with 8 bases matching TRBD1. What was sequenced was memory CD4+ T cells from PBMCs. Stated subset: CD45RA-negative fraction. The CDR3 loop reads CASTGQGNTEAFF. CDR3 DNA: TGTGCCAGCACCGGACAGGGGAACACTGAAGCTTTCTTT.